The text below deals with one T cell receptor (beta chain). Its antigen specificity is not known. Base-call qualities are not available, and no considerably larger clone is one nucleotide away. Participants in the prospective study were enrolled through a virtual design, were aged about 18 to 100 years, and lived in 24 United States geographic areas. In the prospective study, participants were assigned to cohorts based on the clinical history participants reported in a screening survey and a study questionnaire. Exposed participants were defined as having been in contact with someone with a PCR-confirmed or clinician-diagnosed COVID-19 case within 2 weeks of study entry. Mobile phlebotomists in the prospective study collected whole blood, serum and a nasopharyngeal or oropharyngeal swab from every participant. Prospective study participants could optionally give additional blood draws and questionnaires over an approximately 2-month period. Before DNA extraction, prospective study blood samples were shipped either frozen or at room temperature.

The data originate from a study of blood T cell repertoires in COVID-19 (dated by TCRdb to 2020 to 2021). Some background on the complete study: Collaborator samples came from the United States, Italy and Spain and covered acute and convalescent phases of COVID-19. The prospective study material was composed of cDNA or gDNA derived from T cells, B-cell-depleted T cells, or PBMCs. Subjects who had been exposed to COVID-19, were actively infected with it, or had recovered from it provided the deeply sampled blood TCRbeta repertoires that made up the dataset. A freely available public database, intended as a resource for researchers studying the immune response to SARS-CoV-2, is where the repertoires were released. The samples were drawn from two sources: the first 160 participants of the ongoing ImmuneRACE study, and 1,254 subjects contributed by 6 global collaborators. The sample metadata nearly always contained a de-identified subject ID, COVID-19 status, age in years and sex. Where HLA class I and class II types were available, the types were taken from metadata supplied by the sample provider, not from assay-based typing. Results and caveats for the whole study, not just this receptor: How much clinical and demographic metadata was included differed by source and by participant, and the metadata was provided uncurated.

TCRbeta CDR3 regions were amplified from genomic DNA by means of the immunoSEQ Assay, a bias-controlled multiplex PCR. Concerning the study's data processing: The number of nucleated cells in each sample was estimated from the amplification of reference gene primers within the assay. To quantify the absolute abundance of each unique TCRbeta CDR3 rearrangement, sequence reads were collapsed and filtered. For each sample, productive Simpson clonality was calculated as the square root of Simpson's diversity index across productive rearrangements. This is the immuneACCESS table as TCRdb keeps it, with only in-frame sequences that have V and J called. A part of the clones is gone; compared with another copy, unresolved V genes explain less than half, and the rest is unexplained. V, J and clone size derive from that table, while D and trimming were established from the DNA sequence. The sample records over 200,000 clones, 75% to 90% of which are singletons. The ten largest clones add up to around 3.6% of the sample.

Reading the germline V gene gives CDR1 SGHRS and CDR2 YFSETQ. CDR3 length: 15 amino acids, cysteine to phenylalanine. The kept DNA is CDR3 alone, 45 bases in frame from the first base. Here V drops 0 bases and J drops 2 bases, and the junction holds 1 base not matched to any gene. Sequencing was done on a sample of PBMCs or T cells enriched from blood (not recorded which). The sequence was obtained from a woman in her twenties or thirties who had been exposed to COVID-19. The sequence joins TRBV5-1 to TRBJ1-4; TRBD1 aligns with 7 central bases. The nucleotides read TGCGCCAGCAGCTTGGGGGACAGTACTAATGAAAAACTGTTTTTT. This is translated as CASSLGDSTNEKLFF.